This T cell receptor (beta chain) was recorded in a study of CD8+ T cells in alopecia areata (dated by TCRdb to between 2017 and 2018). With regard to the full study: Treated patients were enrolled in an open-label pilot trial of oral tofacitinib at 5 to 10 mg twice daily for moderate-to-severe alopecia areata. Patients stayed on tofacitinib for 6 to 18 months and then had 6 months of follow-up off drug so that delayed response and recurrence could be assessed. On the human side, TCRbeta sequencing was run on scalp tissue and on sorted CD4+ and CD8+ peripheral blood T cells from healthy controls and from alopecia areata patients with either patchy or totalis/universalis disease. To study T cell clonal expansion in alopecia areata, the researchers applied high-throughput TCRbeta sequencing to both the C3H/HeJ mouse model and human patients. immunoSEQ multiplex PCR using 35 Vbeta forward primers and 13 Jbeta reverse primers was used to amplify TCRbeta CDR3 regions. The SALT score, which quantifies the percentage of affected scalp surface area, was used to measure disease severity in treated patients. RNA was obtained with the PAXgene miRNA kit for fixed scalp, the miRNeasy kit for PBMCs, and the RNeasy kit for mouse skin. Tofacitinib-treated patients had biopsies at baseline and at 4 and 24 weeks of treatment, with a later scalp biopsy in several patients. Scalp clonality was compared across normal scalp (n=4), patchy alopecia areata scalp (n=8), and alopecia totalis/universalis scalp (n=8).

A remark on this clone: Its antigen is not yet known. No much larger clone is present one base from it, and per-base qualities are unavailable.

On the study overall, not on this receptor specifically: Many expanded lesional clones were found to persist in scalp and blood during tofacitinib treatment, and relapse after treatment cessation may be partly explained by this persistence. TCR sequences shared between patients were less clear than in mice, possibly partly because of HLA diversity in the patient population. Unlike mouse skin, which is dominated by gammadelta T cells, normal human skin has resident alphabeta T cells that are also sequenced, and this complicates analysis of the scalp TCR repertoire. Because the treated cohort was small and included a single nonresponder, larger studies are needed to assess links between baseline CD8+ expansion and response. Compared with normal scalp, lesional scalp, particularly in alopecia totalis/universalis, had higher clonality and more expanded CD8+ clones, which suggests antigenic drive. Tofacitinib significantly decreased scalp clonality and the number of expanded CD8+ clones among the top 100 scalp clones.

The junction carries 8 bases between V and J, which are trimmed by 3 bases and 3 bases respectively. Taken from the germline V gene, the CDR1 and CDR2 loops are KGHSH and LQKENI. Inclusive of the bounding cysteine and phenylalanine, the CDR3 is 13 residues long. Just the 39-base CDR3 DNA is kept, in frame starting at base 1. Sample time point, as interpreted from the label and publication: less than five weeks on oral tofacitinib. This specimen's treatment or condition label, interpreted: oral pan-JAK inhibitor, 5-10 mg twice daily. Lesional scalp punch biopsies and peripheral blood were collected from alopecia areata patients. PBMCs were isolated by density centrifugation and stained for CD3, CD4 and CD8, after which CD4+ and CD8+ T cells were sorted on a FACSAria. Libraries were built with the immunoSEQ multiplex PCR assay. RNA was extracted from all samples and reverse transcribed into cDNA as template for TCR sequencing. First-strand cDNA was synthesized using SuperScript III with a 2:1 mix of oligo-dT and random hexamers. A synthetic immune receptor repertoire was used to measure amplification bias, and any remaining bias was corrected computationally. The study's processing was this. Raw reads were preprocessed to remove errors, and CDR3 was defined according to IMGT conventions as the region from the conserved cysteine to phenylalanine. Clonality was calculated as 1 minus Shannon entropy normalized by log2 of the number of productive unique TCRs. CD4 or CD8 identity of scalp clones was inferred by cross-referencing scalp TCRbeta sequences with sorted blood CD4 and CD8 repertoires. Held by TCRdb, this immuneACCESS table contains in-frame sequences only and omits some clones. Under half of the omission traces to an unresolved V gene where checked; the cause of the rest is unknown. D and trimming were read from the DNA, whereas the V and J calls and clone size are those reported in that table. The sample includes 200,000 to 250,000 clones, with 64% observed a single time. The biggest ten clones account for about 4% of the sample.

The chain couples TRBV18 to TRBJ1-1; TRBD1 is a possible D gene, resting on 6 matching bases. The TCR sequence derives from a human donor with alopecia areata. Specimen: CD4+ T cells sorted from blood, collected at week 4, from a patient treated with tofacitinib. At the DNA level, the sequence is TGTGCCAGCTCACCCCGGACAGACACTGAAGCTTTCTTT. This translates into CASSPRTDTEAFF.